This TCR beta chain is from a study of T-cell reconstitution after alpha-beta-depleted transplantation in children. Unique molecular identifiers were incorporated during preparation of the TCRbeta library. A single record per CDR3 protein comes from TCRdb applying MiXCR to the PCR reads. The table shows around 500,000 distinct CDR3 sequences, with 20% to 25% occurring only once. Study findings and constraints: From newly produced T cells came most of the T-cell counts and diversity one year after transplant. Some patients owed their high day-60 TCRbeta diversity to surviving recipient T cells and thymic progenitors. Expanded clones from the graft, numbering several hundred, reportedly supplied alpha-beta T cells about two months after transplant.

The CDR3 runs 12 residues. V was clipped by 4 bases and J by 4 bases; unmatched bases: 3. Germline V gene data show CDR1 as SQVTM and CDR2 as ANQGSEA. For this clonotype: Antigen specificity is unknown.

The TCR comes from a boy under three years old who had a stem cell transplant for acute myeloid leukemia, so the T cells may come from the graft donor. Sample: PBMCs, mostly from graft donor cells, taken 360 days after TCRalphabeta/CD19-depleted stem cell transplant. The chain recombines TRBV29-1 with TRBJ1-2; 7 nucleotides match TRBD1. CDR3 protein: CSVGQGTYGYTF. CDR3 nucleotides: TGCAGCGTTGGACAGGGCACCTATGGCTACACCTTC.